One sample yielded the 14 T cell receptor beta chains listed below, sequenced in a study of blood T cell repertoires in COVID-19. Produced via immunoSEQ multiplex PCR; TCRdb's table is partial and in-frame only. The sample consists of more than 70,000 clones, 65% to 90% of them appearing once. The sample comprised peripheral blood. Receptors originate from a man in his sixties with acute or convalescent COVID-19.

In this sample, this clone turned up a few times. The DNA of the CDR3 is TGTGCCTGGAGTGTAATCGCAGCGCAAGAGACCCAGTACTTC. Translating gives CAWSVIAAQETQYF. This rearrangement joins TRBV30 to TRBJ2-5; no clear D gene. The CDR3 sequence is 14 residues long. Germline assignment: CDR1 GTSNPN and CDR2 SVGIG (reference sequence). V lost 0 bases, J lost 2 bases, and 10 bases lay in between. The variable domain in full, with the rest retrieved from reference TRBV30 and TRBJ2-5, is SQTIHQWPATLVQPVGSPLSLECTVEGTSNPNLYWYRQAAGRGLQLLFYSVGIGQISSEVPQNLSASRPQDRQFILSSKKLLLSDSGFYLCAWSVIAAQETQYFGPGTRLLVL.

CDR3: CASSSRTSVYEQYF. CDR3 nucleotide sequence: TGCGCCAGCAGCTCCCGGACTAGCGTCTACGAGCAGTACTTC. The J gene is TRBJ2-7, the V gene TRBV5-1; 9 bases fit TRBD2. Looked up from germline, CDR1 is SGHRS and CDR2 is YFSETQ. The CDR3 totals 14 residues. J gave up 3 bases and V 3 bases, and 4 bases lay outside the gene matches. The variable domain in full, completed from reference TRBV5-1 and TRBJ2-7, reads KAGVTQTPRYLIKTRGQQVTLSCSPISGHRSVSWYQQTPGQGLQFLFEYFSETQRNKGNFPGRFSGRQFSNSRSEMNVSTLELGDSALYLCASSSRTSVYEQYFGPGTRLTVT.

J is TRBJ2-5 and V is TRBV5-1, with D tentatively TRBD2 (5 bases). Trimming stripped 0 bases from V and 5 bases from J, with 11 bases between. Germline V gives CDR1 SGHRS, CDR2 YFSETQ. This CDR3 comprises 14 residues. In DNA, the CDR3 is TGCGCCAGCAGCTTGGATGGGTCGGGGGAGACCCAGTACTTC. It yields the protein CASSLDGSGETQYF.

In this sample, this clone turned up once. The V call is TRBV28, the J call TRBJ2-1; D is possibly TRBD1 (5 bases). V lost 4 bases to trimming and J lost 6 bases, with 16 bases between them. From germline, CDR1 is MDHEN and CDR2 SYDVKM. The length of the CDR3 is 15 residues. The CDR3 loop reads CASSSDTRRFNEQFF. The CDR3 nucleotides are TGTGCCAGCAGTTCGGACACACGTCGGTTCAATGAGCAGTTCTTC.

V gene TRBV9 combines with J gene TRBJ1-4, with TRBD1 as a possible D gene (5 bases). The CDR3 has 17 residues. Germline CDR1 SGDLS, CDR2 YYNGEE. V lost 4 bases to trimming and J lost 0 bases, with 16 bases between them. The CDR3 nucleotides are TGTGCCAGCAGCACCTCAGCAGGGCGTGCAACTAATGAAAAACTGTTTTTT. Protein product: CASSTSAGRATNEKLFF.

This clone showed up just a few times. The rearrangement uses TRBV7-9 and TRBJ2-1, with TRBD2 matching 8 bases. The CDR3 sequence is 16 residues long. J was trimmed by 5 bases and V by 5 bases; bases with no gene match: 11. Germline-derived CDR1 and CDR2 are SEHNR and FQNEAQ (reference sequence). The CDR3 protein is CASSPQGAGVNNEQFF. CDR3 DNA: TGTGCCAGCAGCCCCCAAGGAGCGGGAGTCAACAATGAGCAGTTCTTC.

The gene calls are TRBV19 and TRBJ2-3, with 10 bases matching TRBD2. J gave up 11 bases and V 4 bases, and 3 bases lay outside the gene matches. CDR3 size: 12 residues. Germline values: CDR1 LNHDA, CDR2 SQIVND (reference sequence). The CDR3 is CASSSRTSGQYF. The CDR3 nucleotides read TGTGCCAGTAGTAGTCGGACTAGCGGGCAGTATTTT.

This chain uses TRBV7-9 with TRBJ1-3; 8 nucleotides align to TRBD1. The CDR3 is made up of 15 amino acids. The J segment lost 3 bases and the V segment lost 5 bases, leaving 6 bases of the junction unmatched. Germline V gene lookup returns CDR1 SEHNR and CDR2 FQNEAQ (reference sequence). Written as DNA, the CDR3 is TGTGCCAGCAGCACCGGGACAGGAGATGGAAACACCATATATTTT. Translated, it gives CASSTGTGDGNTIYF. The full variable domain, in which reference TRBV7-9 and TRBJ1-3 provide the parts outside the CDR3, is DTGVSQNPRHKITKRGQNVTFRCDPISEHNRLYWYRQTLGQGPEFLTYFQNEAQLEKSRLLSDRFSAERPKGSFSTLEIQRTEQGDSAMYLCASSTGTGDGNTIYFGEGSWLTVV.

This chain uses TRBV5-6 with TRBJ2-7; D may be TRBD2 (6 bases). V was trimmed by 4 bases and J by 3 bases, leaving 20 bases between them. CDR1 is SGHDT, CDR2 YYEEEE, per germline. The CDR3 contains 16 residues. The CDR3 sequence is CASSRRRAMSGYEQYF. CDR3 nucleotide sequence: TGTGCCAGCAGCCGGAGGAGGGCGATGAGCGGCTACGAGCAGTACTTC.

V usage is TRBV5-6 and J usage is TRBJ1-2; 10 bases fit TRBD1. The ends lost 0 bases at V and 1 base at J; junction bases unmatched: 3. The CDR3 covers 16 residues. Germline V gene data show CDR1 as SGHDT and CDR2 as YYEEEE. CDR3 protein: CASSLAGQGDNYGYTF. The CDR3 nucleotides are TGTGCCAGCAGCTTGGCAGGACAGGGGGATAACTATGGCTACACCTTC.

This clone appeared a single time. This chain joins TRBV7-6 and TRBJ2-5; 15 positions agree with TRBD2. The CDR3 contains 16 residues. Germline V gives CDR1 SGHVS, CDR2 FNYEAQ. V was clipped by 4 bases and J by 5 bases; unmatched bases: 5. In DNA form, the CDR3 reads TGTGCCAGCAGCTCAGGACTAGCGGGGGGGCCGGAGACCCAGTACTTC. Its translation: CASSSGLAGGPETQYF. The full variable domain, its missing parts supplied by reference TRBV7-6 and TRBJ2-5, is GAGVSQSPRYKVTKRGQDVALRCDPISGHVSLYWYRQALGQGPEFLTYFNYEAQQDKSGLPNDRFSAERPEGSISTLTIQRTEQRDSAMYRCASSSGLAGGPETQYFGPGTRLLVL.

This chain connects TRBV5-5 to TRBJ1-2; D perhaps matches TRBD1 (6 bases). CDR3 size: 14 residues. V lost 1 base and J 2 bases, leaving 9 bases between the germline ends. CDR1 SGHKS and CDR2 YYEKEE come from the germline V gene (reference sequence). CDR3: CASSLTGPNYGYTF. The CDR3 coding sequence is TGTGCCAGCAGCTTGACAGGGCCCAACTATGGCTACACCTTC.

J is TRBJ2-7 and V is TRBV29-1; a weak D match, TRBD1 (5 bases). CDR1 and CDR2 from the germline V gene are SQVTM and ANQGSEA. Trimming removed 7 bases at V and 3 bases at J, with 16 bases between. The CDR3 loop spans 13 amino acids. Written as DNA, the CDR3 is TGCAGCGCTTCAACAGGCACCTACTACGAGCAGTACTTC. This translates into CSASTGTYYEQYF.

In DNA form, the CDR3 reads TGTGCCAGCAGCTTTGGCGGGAGTAGGGCCAATGAGCAGTTCTTC. Its protein is CASSFGGSRANEQFF. The chain uses TRBV5-4 and TRBJ2-1, with 7 bases that match TRBD2. The germline V gene has CDR1 SGHNT and CDR2 YYREEE (reference sequence). The CDR3 length is 15 residues. J lost 6 bases, V lost 2 bases, and 8 bases had no gene match.